These 15 T cell receptor beta chains were all obtained from the same sample, sequenced in a study of T cell repertoires in cytomegalovirus infection. Antigen specificity for these receptors is unknown. One entry per CDR3 protein results from TCRdb running MiXCR on the reads. This table holds around 340,000 distinct CDR3 sequences, around 29% found once. Sample: cultured PBMCs, taken from culture after CMV antigen stimulation. The origin of the receptors is a human donor in good health (CMV status not recorded). Some clones in this sample may be carry-over from other donors' samples.

This clonotype was counted only a few times. The rearrangement joins TRBV18 to TRBJ1-6, with 7 bases fitting TRBD1. V lost 3 bases, J lost 11 bases, and 13 bases stayed unmatched. CDR1 is KGHSH and CDR2 is LQKENI in the germline V gene. CDR3 length equals 16 residues. The CDR3 DNA reads as TGTGCCAGCTCACCGGAGTCGACAGGGATATCAACACCCCTCCACTTT. This gives the protein CASSPESTGISTPLHF.

The chain links TRBV11-3 to TRBJ2-1; TRBD2 agrees at 10 bases. V lost 3 bases to trimming and J lost 7 bases; unmatched junction nucleotides: 12. The length of the CDR3 is 17 residues. CDR1 and CDR2 from the germline V gene are SGHNT and YENEEA. The CDR3, as DNA: TGTGCCAGCAGCTTGGTCAGCGGGGGGGCTACCTCGAATGAGCAGTTCTTC. It specifies CASSLVSGGATSNEQFF.

The chain employs TRBV19 and TRBJ2-6, with TRBD2 matching 7 bases. Trimming at V came to 5 bases and at J to 0 bases, leaving 7 bases not matched to a gene. CDR3 size: 17 residues. CDR1 and CDR2 from the germline V gene are LNHDA and SQIVND (reference sequence). CDR3 region: CASSPVSGGSGANVLTF. DNA of the CDR3: TGTGCCAGTAGTCCCGTTTCGGGGGGCTCTGGGGCCAACGTCCTGACTTTC. Supplemented by reference TRBV19 and TRBJ2-6, the full variable domain reads DGGITQSPKYLFRKEGQNVTLSCEQNLNHDAMYWYRQDPGQGLRLIYYSQIVNDFQKGDIAEGYSVSREKKESFPLTVTSAQKNPTAFYLCASSPVSGGSGANVLTFGAGSRLTVL.

This chain uses TRBV7-3 with TRBJ2-1, with D maybe TRBD1 (6 bases). Germline CDR1 and CDR2: SGHTA and FQGTGA. Trimming took off 5 bases at V and 0 bases at J, with 14 bases between the two ends. The CDR3 has 16 amino acids. As DNA, the CDR3 is TGTGCCAGCAGCGATCAGGGGCTCCGCTCCTACAATGAGCAGTTCTTC. Protein product: CASSDQGLRSYNEQFF.

CDR3 protein: CASSQGASPLHF. CDR3 nucleotide sequence: TGTGCCAGCAGCCAGGGAGCTTCACCCCTCCACTTT. The V gene is TRBV7-2, the J gene TRBJ1-6; perhaps TRBD1 as D (5 bases). Germline V gene lookup returns CDR1 SGHTA and CDR2 FQGNSA. This CDR3 spans 12 amino acids. V lost 5 bases and J lost 9, with 8 bases in between. Supplemented by reference TRBV7-2 and TRBJ1-6, the full variable domain reads GAGVSQSPSNKVTEKGKDVELRCDPISGHTALYWYRQSLGQGLEFLIYFQGNSAPDKSGLPSDRFSAERTGGSVSTLTIQRTQQEDSAVYLCASSQGASPLHFGNGTRLTVT.

In its sample, this clonotype was seen a few times. V usage is TRBV19 and J usage is TRBJ2-2; 7 nucleotides line up with TRBD1. CDR1 is LNHDA and CDR2 is SQIVND in the germline V gene (reference sequence). CDR3 size: 15 residues. With V trimmed by 4 bases and J by 0 bases, 2 bases remained unmatched. In nucleotides, the CDR3 is TGTGCCAGTAGTACAGGGACAGCGAACACCGGGGAGCTGTTTTTT. As protein: CASSTGTANTGELFF.

There are many counts of this clonotype. The chain recombines TRBV7-6 with TRBJ1-1; possibly TRBD1 for D (6 bases). CDR3 length equals 17 residues. Germline CDR1 and CDR2: SGHVS and FNYEAQ. Trimming took off 4 bases at V and 1 base at J, with 19 bases between the two ends. The chain's CDR3 is CASSSLIRGPRNTEAFF. The CDR3 DNA sequence: TGTGCCAGCAGCTCCCTGATCAGGGGACCCCGGAACACTGAAGCTTTCTTT.

The CDR3 here is CASSIVQGNEQFF. CDR3 DNA sequence: TGTGCCAGTAGTATCGTCCAGGGCAATGAGCAGTTCTTC. The chain couples TRBV19 to TRBJ2-1, with a weak D call TRBD1 (5 bases). The CDR3 has 13 amino acids. Trimming pared 3 bases from V and 6 bases from J, leaving 9 bases between. The V gene's germline CDR1 is LNHDA and CDR2 SQIVND (reference sequence).

This sequence joins TRBV7-8 and TRBJ1-1; D unclear. Germline V gene data show CDR1 as SGHVS and CDR2 as FQNEAQ. Trimming cost V 1 base and J 6 bases, with 9 bases left between them. The CDR3 is 13 amino acids. This chain's CDR3 is CASSLGGRAEAFF. DNA of the CDR3: TGTGCCAGCAGCTTAGGCGGGCGCGCTGAAGCTTTCTTT.

The chain joins TRBV29-1 to TRBJ1-2; D might be TRBD1 (6 bases). V lost 4 bases and J 4 bases, leaving 13 bases between the germline ends. The CDR3 spans 13 residues. Germline lookup yields CDR1 SQVTM and CDR2 ANQGSEA. In nucleotides, the CDR3 is TGCAGCGTTGCTGGCAGGGGCGGCTATGGCTACACCTTC. Residues: CSVAGRGGYGYTF.

This rearrangement joins TRBV5-1 to TRBJ2-7; D perhaps matches TRBD1 (5 bases). Trimming removed 0 bases at V and 1 base at J, with 14 bases between. Germline CDR1 and CDR2: SGHRS and YFSETQ. The CDR3 contains 16 residues. In nucleotides, the CDR3 is TGCGCCAGCAGCTTGGCCGAAGCAGGGCCATCCTACGAGCAGTACTTC. The encoded protein is CASSLAEAGPSYEQYF.

CDR3 sequence: CASSLIYRDPPPCYTF. CDR3 nucleotide sequence: TGTGCCAGCAGTTTAATTTACAGGGATCCCCCCCCATGCTACACCTTC. V usage is TRBV12-3 or TRBV12-4 and J usage is TRBJ1-2; TRBD1 might be the D (6 bases). This CDR3 has 16 amino acids. V was pared by 2 bases and J by 9 bases, with 22 bases between.

This rearrangement joins TRBV5-1 to TRBJ2-2; D is undetermined. From germline, CDR1 is SGHRS and CDR2 YFSETQ. Trimming took 0 bases from V and 6 from J, leaving 12 bases between them. The CDR3 has 15 residues. This CDR3 reads CASSLDRVDPGELFF. The CDR3 DNA sequence: TGCGCCAGCAGCTTGGATAGGGTGGACCCCGGGGAGCTGTTTTTT.

This clonotype was seen more than once but under ten times. V is TRBV7-9 and J is TRBJ1-4, with 8 bases matching TRBD1. V shed 1 base, J shed 5 bases, and the junction held 3 bases outside the gene matches. CDR1 and CDR2 (germline): SEHNR, FQNEAQ (reference sequence). This CDR3 has 15 amino acids. For the CDR3, the DNA is TGTGCCAGCAGCTTAGGGGGACAGGCGAATGAAAAACTGTTTTTT. The encoded protein is CASSLGGQANEKLFF.

The chain uses TRBV29-1 and TRBJ1-2, with D possibly matching TRBD1 (5 bases). The V end lost 4 bases, the J end lost 6 bases, and 9 bases lay between the germline ends. Germline V gene lookup returns CDR1 SQVTM and CDR2 ANQGSEA. The CDR3 extends over 11 amino acids. The DNA for the CDR3 is TGCAGCGTTGGCGGGACTGATGGCTACACCTTC. This sequence encodes CSVGGTDGYTF.